The 17 T cell receptor beta chains below come from one sample, sequenced in a study of lung T cells in sarcoidosis with Löfgren's syndrome. Via MiXCR, TCRdb re-called the reads, giving one row per CDR3 protein. The sample yields about 19,000 distinct CDR3 sequences, 21% seen once. The source material was CD4+ T cells from bronchoalveolar lavage. Every receptor here comes from a human donor with sarcoidosis (Löfgren's syndrome or another form), or a control subject (not recorded which).

The V gene is TRBV2, the J gene TRBJ1-1; D not resolved. From germline, CDR1 is SNHLY and CDR2 FYNNEI. V was cut by 5 bases and J by 0 bases, with 7 bases left in between. The CDR3 contains 13 residues. The CDR3 DNA sequence: TGTGCCAGCAGTAGGGCCTTGAACACTGAAGCTTTCTTT. Translation: CASSRALNTEAFF.

The sample holds many counts of this clonotype. The chain carries TRBV2 and TRBJ1-1, with a possible D match to TRBD1 (6 bases). Trimming stripped 9 bases from V and 1 base from J, with 12 bases between. The CDR3 consists of 13 residues. Germline CDR1 reads SNHLY; CDR2 reads FYNNEI. The CDR3 spells CARTGSTNTEAFF. Here the CDR3 DNA reads TGTGCCAGAACAGGGTCCACGAACACTGAAGCTTTCTTT.

This clonotype has more than one count but fewer than ten. This chain links TRBV2 with TRBJ2-5; 7 bases fit TRBD1. Germline assignment: CDR1 SNHLY and CDR2 FYNNEI. J gave up 5 bases and V 2 bases, and 11 bases lay outside the gene matches. This CDR3 region has 16 residues. Here the CDR3 reads CASSEPKTGWEETQYF. DNA of the CDR3: TGTGCCAGCAGTGAACCAAAGACAGGGTGGGAGGAGACCCAGTACTTC.

In its sample, this clonotype was seen many times. The chain recombines TRBV7-9 with TRBJ1-4; TRBD1 is a possible D gene (6 bases). V was trimmed by 5 bases and J by 10 bases, leaving 14 bases between them. The CDR3 loop spans 13 amino acids. CDR1 is SEHNR, CDR2 FQNEAQ, per germline (reference sequence). Here the CDR3 reads CASSPGQFRKLFF. CDR3 bases: TGTGCCAGCAGCCCAGGACAGTTCCGAAAACTGTTTTTT.

Many counts were recorded for this clonotype. The genes are TRBV7-7 and TRBJ2-5; the D gene is possibly TRBD1 (7 bases). The CDR3 totals 13 residues. Germline CDR1 reads SSHAT; CDR2 reads FNYEAQ (reference sequence). The CDR3 DNA is TGTGCTAGCGGACAGGACTTTAGGGAGACCCAGTACTTC. It encodes CASGQDFRETQYF.

In this sample, this clonotype turned up many times. CDR3 sequence (DNA): TGTGCCAGCAGCTTACAGACAGGGGCAAGCTATGGCTACACCTTC. It is translated as CASSLQTGASYGYTF. The rearrangement joins TRBV28 to TRBJ1-2; TRBD1 matches at 8 bases. The CDR3 has 15 residues. The germline gives CDR1 MDHEN, CDR2 SYDVKM. The ends lost 6 bases at V and 4 bases at J; junction bases unmatched: 10.

Details on this clonotype: A much larger clone lies a single base off, so this may be a read error. The V and J genes are TRBV28 and TRBJ1-5; D possibly corresponds to TRBD1 (6 bases). Germline V gene lookup returns CDR1 MDHEN and CDR2 SYDVKM. V was pared by 8 bases and J by 0 bases, with 20 bases between. This CDR3 contains 17 residues. The DNA for the CDR3 is TGTGCCAGCGGGTCCGGGACATCGACTTATAGCAATCAGCCCCAGCATTTT. Amino acid sequence: CASGSGTSTYSNQPQHF.

This clonotype has more than one count but fewer than ten. A read error may account for a junction end that differs from germline. This rearrangement joins TRBV18 to TRBJ2-3; D gene unclear. The CDR3 runs to 17 residues. Germline CDR1 and CDR2: KGHSH and LQKENI. CDR3 in amino acids: CASSPPQAGRGTDTQYF. In DNA, the CDR3 is TGTGCCAGCTCCCCACCCCAGGCAGGAAGAGGCACAGATACGCAGTATTTT. Complete variable domain (other parts from reference TRBV18 and TRBJ2-3): NAGVMQNPRHLVRRRGQEARLRCSPMKGHSHVYWYRQLPEEGLKFMVYLQKENIIDESGMPKERFSAEFPKEGPSILRIQQVVRGDSAAYFCASSPPQAGRGTDTQYFGPGTRLTVL.

The sample holds a few counts of this clonotype. The genes are TRBV12-3 or TRBV12-4 and TRBJ2-3; TRBD1 is a possible D gene (5 bases). The CDR3 runs to 13 residues. Trimming shortened V by 7 bases and J by 11 bases, and 19 bases separated the two germline ends. In DNA form, the CDR3 reads TGTGCCAGCAACCCAGCAGGGCGGATAGGGCAGTATTTT. Amino acids: CASNPAGRIGQYF.

This clonotype was recorded many times. The chain couples TRBV7-3 to TRBJ2-1; no firm D call. Germline V lookup: CDR1 SGHTA, CDR2 FQGTGA. Trimming pared 3 bases from V and 2 bases from J, leaving 11 bases between. The CDR3 contains 15 residues. As DNA, the CDR3 is TGTGCCAGCAGCTTGAGGCTAGACCCCTACAATGAGCAGTTCTTC. Protein: CASSLRLDPYNEQFF.

This clonotype was seen only a few times. The chain uses TRBV29-1 and TRBJ2-5; the D gene is possibly TRBD2 (7 bases). In germline, CDR1 is SQVTM, CDR2 ANQGSEA. This CDR3 is built from 12 residues. Trimming left V 7 bases short and J 2 bases short, with 11 bases between. The DNA of the CDR3 is TGCAGCGCGGGGGGCACACAAGAGACCCAGTACTTC. Protein product: CSAGGTQETQYF.

Worth noting for this clonotype: Being one base from a much bigger clone, this may be a read error. The chain combines TRBV4-1 with TRBJ1-1, with TRBD1 matching over 7 bases. CDR3 size: 14 residues. Losses at the gene ends were 4 bases for V and 5 bases for J; bases not matched to a gene: 7. The germline V gene has CDR1 MGHRA and CDR2 YSYEKL. CDR3 loop: CASSLQGGLTEAFF. The CDR3 bases are TGCGCCAGCAGCCTCCAGGGGGGGTTGACTGAAGCTTTCTTT.

This clonotype is a singleton in its sample. This may come from a read error, since a much larger clone is one base off. V gene TRBV6-1 combines with J gene TRBJ1-6; 7 bases match TRBD1. Looked up from germline, CDR1 is MNHNS and CDR2 is SASEGT. This CDR3 has 14 amino acids. V lost 5 bases and J lost 9; bases outside the gene matches: 7. Here the CDR3 reads CASSFCGQASPLHF. CDR3 bases: TGTGCCAGCAGTTTCTGCGGACAGGCTTCACCCCTCCACTTT.

This clonotype was seen repeatedly, ten times or more. The CDR3 is CASSYYRGTGELFF. The CDR3, as DNA: TGTGCCAGCAGTTACTACAGGGGCACCGGGGAGCTGTTTTTT. The genes are TRBV6-6 and TRBJ2-2; 7 positions agree with TRBD1. CDR1 and CDR2 from the germline V gene are MNHNY and SVGAGI (reference sequence). V shed 1 base, J shed 4 bases, and the junction held 0 bases outside the gene matches. The CDR3 has 14 residues.

Note on this clonotype: Just one base apart from a much larger clone, this may be a read error. This sequence joins TRBV7-9 and TRBJ2-2; a weak D match, TRBD1 (6 bases). The germline gives CDR1 SEHNR, CDR2 FQNEAQ (reference sequence). Trimming pared 7 bases from V and 2 bases from J, leaving 17 bases between. The CDR3 runs 16 residues. The CDR3 spells CASNLIRTANTGELFF. Written as DNA, the CDR3 is TGTGCCAGCAACTTGATACGGACAGCCAACACCGGGGAGCTGTTTTTT. The full variable domain, its missing parts supplied by reference TRBV7-9 and TRBJ2-2, is DTGVSQNPRHKITKRGQNVTFRCDPISEHNRLYWYRQTLGQGPEFLTYFQNEAQLEKSRLLSDRFSAERPKGSFSTLEIQRTEQGDSAMYLCASNLIRTANTGELFFGEGSRLTVL.

With regard to this clonotype: Being one base from a much bigger clone, this may be a read error. For the CDR3, the DNA is TGTGCCAGCGGTTTACAGGACGGGAAGACCCAGTACTTC. It is translated as CASGLQDGKTQYF. This chain connects TRBV12-3 or TRBV12-4 to TRBJ2-5; D is possibly TRBD1 or TRBD2 (5 bases each). The CDR3 consists of 13 residues.

This clonotype is medium-sized within its sample. The CDR3 here is CATSKGLAVSYEQYF. CDR3 nucleotide sequence: TGTGCCACCAGCAAAGGACTAGCGGTTTCCTACGAGCAGTACTTC. The chain couples TRBV15 to TRBJ2-7; 10 bases align to TRBD2. The V segment lost 4 bases and the J segment 1 base; nucleotides outside the gene matches: 4. The CDR3 is made up of 15 amino acids. CDR1 is LNHNV, CDR2 YYDKDF, per germline (reference sequence).